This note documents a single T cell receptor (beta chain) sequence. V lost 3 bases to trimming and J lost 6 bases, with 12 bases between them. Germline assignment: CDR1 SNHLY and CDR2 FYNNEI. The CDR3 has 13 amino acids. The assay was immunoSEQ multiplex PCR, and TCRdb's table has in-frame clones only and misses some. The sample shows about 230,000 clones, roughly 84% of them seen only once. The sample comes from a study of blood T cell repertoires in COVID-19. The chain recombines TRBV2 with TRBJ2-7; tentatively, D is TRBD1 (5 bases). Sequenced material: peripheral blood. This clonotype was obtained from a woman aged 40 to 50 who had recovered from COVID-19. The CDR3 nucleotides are TGTGCCAGCAGTGATACAGGCCTGGGCGAGCAGTACTTC. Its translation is CASSDTGLGEQYF.